Each of the 3 T cell receptor beta chains below was sequenced from the same sample in a study of blood T cell repertoires in COVID-19 (dated by TCRdb to 2018 to 2021). The library was built by means of the immunoSEQ multiplex PCR assay. TCRdb stores this immuneACCESS table with in-frame sequences only. Part of the clones is absent; in the studies checked, under half of the shortfall reflects unresolved V genes, and no reason is known for the rest. This sample gives about 470,000 clones in total; 87% of them show up just once. Clones ranked in the top ten supply about 0.7% of the sample. The sequenced sample consisted of PBMCs or T cells enriched from blood (not recorded which). Receptors were obtained from a woman younger than 35 who had recovered from COVID-19.

V gene TRBV6-5 combines with J gene TRBJ1-1, with 7 bases that match TRBD1. The V segment lost 0 bases and the J segment 1 base; nucleotides outside the gene matches: 5. The CDR3 spans 16 residues. Germline V CDR1 and CDR2: MNHEY, SVGAGI. The CDR3 nucleotides read TGTGCCAGCAGTTACTCGGCCAGGGGGGCGAACACTGAAGCTTTCTTT. Amino acids: CASSYSARGANTEAFF.

The chain carries TRBV10-3 and TRBJ1-2, with TRBD1 identical over 8 bases. The CDR3 runs to 16 residues. The germline gives CDR1 ENHRY, CDR2 SYGVKD. Trimming at V came to 0 bases and at J to 8 bases, leaving 11 bases not matched to a gene. DNA of the CDR3: TGTGCCATCAGTGAGTCTGGCGTGGGACAGGTTAAAGGCTACACCTTC. Translating it yields CAISESGVGQVKGYTF.

The CDR3 is CASTPDSLYGYTF. CDR3 coding DNA: TGTGCCAGCACCCCGGACAGTCTCTATGGCTACACCTTC. The chain is built from TRBV12-3 or TRBV12-4 and TRBJ1-2; a weak D match, TRBD1 (6 bases). Between the trimmed V and J ends, which lost 7 bases and 4 bases, there was a span of 13 bases. The CDR3 extends over 13 amino acids.